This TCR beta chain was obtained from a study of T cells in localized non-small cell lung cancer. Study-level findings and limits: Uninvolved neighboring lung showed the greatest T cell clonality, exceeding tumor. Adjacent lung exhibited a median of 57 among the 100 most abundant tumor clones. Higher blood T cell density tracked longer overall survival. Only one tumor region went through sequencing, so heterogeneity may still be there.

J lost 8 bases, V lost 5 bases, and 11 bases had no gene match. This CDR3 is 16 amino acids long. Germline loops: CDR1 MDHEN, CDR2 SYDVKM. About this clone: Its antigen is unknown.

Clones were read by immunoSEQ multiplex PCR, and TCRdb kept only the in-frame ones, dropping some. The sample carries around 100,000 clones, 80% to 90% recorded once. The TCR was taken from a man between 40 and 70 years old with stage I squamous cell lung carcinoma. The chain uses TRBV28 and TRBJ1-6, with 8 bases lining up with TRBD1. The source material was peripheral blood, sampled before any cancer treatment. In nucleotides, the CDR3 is TGTGCCAGCAGTCCCCTGGGGGGACAGGAGGATTCACCCCTCCACTTT. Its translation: CASSPLGGQEDSPLHF.